Listed below are T cell receptor beta chains from one sample, sequenced in a study of blood T cell repertoires in COVID-19. The assay was immunoSEQ multiplex PCR, and TCRdb's table has in-frame clones only and misses some. Among fewer than 45,000 clones listed, around 85% were seen once. The sequencing sample was made of peripheral blood. The source is an elderly woman with acute or convalescent COVID-19. Each CDR3 is given with its conserved first and last residue. A D gene is named only where the DNA matches it firmly. For some rows the clone size is stated as once, few or many, or as a class when expanded; others skip it.

j_call: TRBJ2-1; clone_size: -; v_call: TRBV10-3; d_call: -; cdr3_nt: TGTGCCACGTCGGGACTCCCGGAGCAGTTCTTC; cdr3_aa: CATSGLPEQFF
j_call: TRBJ1-2; clone_size: -; v_call: TRBV28; d_call: TRBD1; cdr3_nt: TGTGCCAGCAGGTGGGACAGCCCGCTCTATGGCTACACCTTC; cdr3_aa: CASRWDSPLYGYTF
j_call: TRBJ1-2; clone_size: once; v_call: TRBV5-6; d_call: -; cdr3_nt: TGTGCCAGCAGGGGCGGAGGCCGCTATGGCTACACCTTC; cdr3_aa: CASRGGGRYGYTF
j_call: TRBJ2-3; clone_size: -; v_call: TRBV5-6; d_call: -; cdr3_nt: TGTGCCAGCAGCCAAAGGTCCGGGACTGCCACAGATACGCAGTATTTT; cdr3_aa: CASSQRSGTATDTQYF
j_call: TRBJ2-7; clone_size: -; v_call: TRBV7-6; d_call: TRBD1; cdr3_nt: TGTGCCAGCAGCTTGGGACAGGGGGCAACTCCTACCGAGCAGTACTTC; cdr3_aa: CASSLGQGATPTEQYF
j_call: TRBJ2-7; clone_size: -; v_call: TRBV7-2; d_call: TRBD2; cdr3_nt: TGTGCCAGCAGCTTACCCGGGACTAGCCGTGTCGAGCAGTACTTC; cdr3_aa: CASSLPGTSRVEQYF
j_call: TRBJ2-1; clone_size: -; v_call: TRBV2; d_call: TRBD2; cdr3_nt: TGTGCCAGCAGGCGGGGGACTTCCAATGAGCAGTTCTTC; cdr3_aa: CASRRGTSNEQFF
j_call: TRBJ2-2; clone_size: -; v_call: TRBV11-2; d_call: -; cdr3_nt: TGTGCCAGCAACTACGTCGAGACCGGGGAGCTGTTTTTT; cdr3_aa: CASNYVETGELFF
j_call: TRBJ2-1; clone_size: -; v_call: TRBV27; d_call: TRBD2; cdr3_nt: TGTGCCAGCAGGACTAGCTCGAGGAATGAGCAGTTCTTC; cdr3_aa: CASRTSSRNEQFF
j_call: TRBJ1-1; clone_size: -; v_call: TRBV4-2; d_call: TRBD1; cdr3_nt: TGTGCCAGCAGCTCAGACAGGGGTGGGAACACTGAAGCTTTCTTT; cdr3_aa: CASSSDRGGNTEAFF
j_call: TRBJ1-2; clone_size: -; v_call: TRBV2; d_call: TRBD1; cdr3_nt: TGTGCCAGCAGTGAACTACAGGGGGCACTTTATGGCTACACCTTC; cdr3_aa: CASSELQGALYGYTF
j_call: TRBJ2-3; clone_size: -; v_call: TRBV7-9; d_call: -; cdr3_nt: TGTGCCAGCAGCTTAAAGGAGGGGTCGAGCACAGATACGCAGTATTTT; cdr3_aa: CASSLKEGSSTDTQYF
j_call: TRBJ2-2; clone_size: few; v_call: TRBV18; d_call: -; cdr3_nt: TGTGCCAGCTCACCACCGATGGGGCAGGGCGGCGGGGAGCTGTTTTTT; cdr3_aa: CASSPPMGQGGGELFF
j_call: TRBJ1-2; clone_size: -; v_call: TRBV18; d_call: -; cdr3_nt: TGTGCCAGCTCAGTCTTCGTAACAGACCAAGACTATGGCTACACCTTC; cdr3_aa: CASSVFVTDQDYGYTF
j_call: TRBJ1-1; clone_size: -; v_call: TRBV7-9; d_call: TRBD1; cdr3_nt: TGTGCCAGCAGCCCCCGGACAGGCGCAATGAACACTGAAGCTTTCTTT; cdr3_aa: CASSPRTGAMNTEAFF
j_call: TRBJ2-5; clone_size: -; v_call: TRBV5-1; d_call: TRBD2; cdr3_nt: TGCGCCAGCAGCCCCGGGACTAGCGGGTTACAAGAGACCCAGTACTTC; cdr3_aa: CASSPGTSGLQETQYF
j_call: TRBJ1-4; clone_size: -; v_call: TRBV27; d_call: TRBD1; cdr3_nt: TGTGCCAGCAGTTCCCAGGGGGTGGGTGAAAAACTGTTTTTT; cdr3_aa: CASSSQGVGEKLFF
j_call: TRBJ1-3; clone_size: -; v_call: TRBV5-6; d_call: -; cdr3_nt: TGTGCCAGCGCGGGGGGCGGAACCACCTCTGGAAACACCATATATTTT; cdr3_aa: CASAGGGTTSGNTIYF
j_call: TRBJ1-5; clone_size: -; v_call: TRBV28; d_call: TRBD1; cdr3_nt: TGTGCCAGCAGTTTATTGGGGACAGGGGATCAGCCCCAGCATTTT; cdr3_aa: CASSLLGTGDQPQHF
j_call: TRBJ1-2; clone_size: -; v_call: TRBV30; d_call: -; cdr3_nt: TGTGCCTGGAGAGGGGGGGGCCCCTATGGCTACACCTTC; cdr3_aa: CAWRGGGPYGYTF
j_call: TRBJ1-6; clone_size: -; v_call: TRBV6-1; d_call: TRBD1; cdr3_nt: TGTGCCAGCAGTCGGACAGGGGGAAATTCACCCCTCCACTTT; cdr3_aa: CASSRTGGNSPLHF
j_call: TRBJ2-7; clone_size: -; v_call: TRBV4-2; d_call: TRBD2; cdr3_nt: TGTGCCAGCAGCTGGGCTAGCGGGATTCAGGGAGAGCAGTACTTC; cdr3_aa: CASSWASGIQGEQYF
j_call: TRBJ2-1; clone_size: -; v_call: TRBV12-3/TRBV12-4; d_call: TRBD2; cdr3_nt: TGTGCCAGCACTCCTACCCGGGGGGGTGAGCAGTTCTTC; cdr3_aa: CASTPTRGGEQFF
j_call: TRBJ1-4; clone_size: -; v_call: TRBV5-1; d_call: -; cdr3_nt: TGCGCCAGCAGCTTAGTGAGCACTAATGAAAAACTGTTTTTT; cdr3_aa: CASSLVSTNEKLFF
j_call: TRBJ2-7; clone_size: -; v_call: TRBV10-1; d_call: TRBD1; cdr3_nt: TGCGCCAGCAGCATGGGGACAGCCTACGAGCAGTACTTC; cdr3_aa: CASSMGTAYEQYF
j_call: TRBJ1-1; clone_size: -; v_call: TRBV4-2; d_call: -; cdr3_nt: TGTGCCAGCAGCCAAGATCTTTACACTGAAGCTTTCTTT; cdr3_aa: CASSQDLYTEAFF
j_call: TRBJ2-3; clone_size: -; v_call: TRBV5-1; d_call: TRBD2; cdr3_nt: TGCGCCAGCAGCTTGGAAGGGACTAGCGGGAGGTCCACAGATACGCAGTATTTT; cdr3_aa: CASSLEGTSGRSTDTQYF
j_call: TRBJ2-2; clone_size: -; v_call: TRBV3-1/TRBV3-2; d_call: -; cdr3_nt: TGTGCCAGCAGCCAAGCTGGAGGGACCGGGGAGCTGTTTTTT; cdr3_aa: CASSQAGGTGELFF
j_call: TRBJ2-3; clone_size: -; v_call: TRBV19; d_call: -; cdr3_nt: TGTGCCAGTAGTATAGATCGATCGGGAGTGAGGACAGATACGCAGTATTTT; cdr3_aa: CASSIDRSGVRTDTQYF
j_call: TRBJ2-7; clone_size: -; v_call: TRBV5-6; d_call: -; cdr3_nt: TGTGCCAGCAGCTTGGACTTGGCGGCGACCGCCTACGAGCAGTACTTC; cdr3_aa: CASSLDLAATAYEQYF
j_call: TRBJ2-2; clone_size: -; v_call: TRBV5-1; d_call: -; cdr3_nt: TGCGCCAGCAGCTTGGGACACGGGGAGCTGTTTTTT; cdr3_aa: CASSLGHGELFF
j_call: TRBJ2-1; clone_size: -; v_call: TRBV11-1; d_call: -; cdr3_nt: TGTGCCAGCAGCTTAAGCCAAGGGGCCTTCAATGAGCAGTTCTTC; cdr3_aa: CASSLSQGAFNEQFF
j_call: TRBJ2-7; clone_size: -; v_call: TRBV28; d_call: TRBD2; cdr3_nt: TGTGCCAGCAGTTTAGCTAGCGGGAACGAGCAGTACTTC; cdr3_aa: CASSLASGNEQYF
j_call: TRBJ2-2; clone_size: -; v_call: TRBV19; d_call: TRBD2; cdr3_nt: TGTGCCAGTACTACCCGACTAGCGGGGAAAGAGTTCCGACTCGGGGAGCTGTTTTTT; cdr3_aa: CASTTRLAGKEFRLGELFF
j_call: TRBJ1-5; clone_size: -; v_call: TRBV27; d_call: -; cdr3_nt: TGTGCCAGCAGCCCCGGGGAGGGGACGAGCAATCAGCCCCAGCATTTT; cdr3_aa: CASSPGEGTSNQPQHF